This TCR beta chain was observed in a study of long-term antiretroviral therapy in people with HIV. CDR3 length: 17 amino acids. The V gene lost 1 base and the J gene lost 1 base, with 17 bases spanning the gap. The V gene's germline CDR1 is SGHRS and CDR2 YFSETQ. The authors ran the immunoSEQ assay, v3.0, at survey level. The method was immunoSEQ multiplex PCR; TCRdb's version includes in-frame clones alone and lacks a portion of them. The table includes some 35,000 clones, approximately 74% detected once. Sequencing was performed on unsorted PBMCs, taken 3 years after starting antiretroviral therapy. This chain connects TRBV5-1 to TRBJ2-5; D possibly uses TRBD1 or TRBD2 (6 bases each). The TCR comes from a man aged 45 to 65 with HIV. CDR3 region: CASSLRPGEGGQETQYF. The CDR3 DNA sequence: TGCGCCAGCAGCTTGAGGCCGGGAGAGGGGGGCCAAGAGACCCAGTACTTC.